The TCR beta chain under discussion was sequenced for a study of shared clonotypes between healthy human individuals. Concerning this clone: This sample also contains other DNA sequences that code for the same CDR3.

Measured with immunoSEQ multiplex PCR; TCRdb has only the in-frame clones, and not every one. Here the sample spans about 1,500,000 clones, roughly 97% being singletons. CDR1 and CDR2 (germline): KGHSH, LQKENI. V shed 6 bases and J shed 0 bases, with 9 bases lying between them. The CDR3 runs 14 residues. The gene calls are TRBV18 and TRBJ1-5; D is undetermined. The sample consisted of naive CD4+ T cells sorted from blood. Subset noted: CD45RA+ positively selected. The TCR comes from a man in his thirties or forties in good health. The DNA of the CDR3 is TGTGCCAGCTCTCCGGGAGCTAGCAATCAGCCCCAGCATTTT. It translates to CASSPGASNQPQHF.